This record looks at one T cell receptor beta chain sequence and its context. Its antigen target is currently unknown. Base qualities are not at hand, and no much larger clone is one base apart. At the junction V is shortened by 4 bases and J by 9 bases; bases outside the gene matches: 15. The cysteine opens and the phenylalanine closes a CDR3 of 17 amino acids. The retained sequence is limited to the CDR3, 51 bases, with the frame set at the first base. Looking up the germline V gene yields CDR1 KGHSY and CDR2 FQNENV. The sample originates from a study of cytomegalovirus exposure and HLA in healthy donors (dated by TCRdb to 2015 to 2018). About the study as a whole: An earlier analysis of 587 of the donors reported approximately 280 Gb of sequence data and 117 million unique TCR beta sequences obtained from some 170 million T cells. Genome-wide SNP genotypes for about 60% of the roughly 670 donors were used in a later genetic analysis, which treated that subset as a discovery cohort. All discovery cohort repertoires had been generated on a single sequencing platform. The study profiled the T cell repertoires of fewer than 850 subjects by immunosequencing and related them to cytomegalovirus serostatus. Rather than drawing on any new phenotypic data, the later analysis identified candidate immune exposures from TCR beta sequences and the way those sequences occurred across donors. In a later analysis, previously published TCR beta repertoires from more than 500 donors were re-analyzed and high-resolution HLA genotyping was added so that TCR occurrence patterns could be studied. Both class I and class II loci were covered by HLA typing, at four-digit resolution. The study was designed to test whether signatures of past pathogen exposure could be identified by cataloging public T cell receptors. An earlier analysis of about 620 of the donors applied high-throughput TCR beta sequencing to assess whether each TCR beta V gene segment acted as functional or pseudogenic. Along with the approximately 620-subject first cohort, a separate validation cohort of roughly 110 different subjects was used. Around 320 gigabases of sequencing data and approximately 93 million unique TCR sequences were included in an early release covering roughly 600 HLA-typed donors. To predict cytomegalovirus infection status, the study brought together high-throughput TCR immunosequencing, statistical association of individual TCRs with disease status, and machine learning. Because of strong linkage in the cohort, roughly five DR-DQ haplotypes were treated as single units for association and clustering. Among some 400 genotyped donors of the cohort, an average of roughly 240,000 unique TCR beta nucleotide sequences were sequenced per donor, 15% to 20% of them non-productive. Alongside the repertoire data, information on donor age, sex, ethnicity and CMV serostatus was compiled. The number of donors typed differed by locus, with roughly 629-640 for A, B, C, DRB1 and DQB1, 522 for DQA1, 600 to 610 for DPA1, and some 470 for DPB1. The genetic ancestry cluster associated with self-reported Caucasian donors included 81% of the roughly 390 genotyped donors. General study outcomes and caveats: According to a later analysis, most CMV-associated TCR beta chains appeared to be HLA-restricted, and the HLA associations seemed to be driven largely by CMV exposure. Immune exposure information for the cohort was limited to CMV serostatus. A further reported finding was that TCR beta sequences accurately predicted the HLA-A and HLA-B alleles for most subjects in the first cohort. Most TCR sequences were observed very rarely across donors, whereas some public TCRs were present in many individuals. In a later analysis, HLA-associated TCR beta chains showed more clonal expansion and lower generation probabilities than non-associated chains that were equally common. It was suggested by the authors that the approach could potentially be generalized to other disease states and immunological phenotypes. Correlated functional status among segregating V segments might be attributable to linkage disequilibrium, but an unknown experimental factor could not be ruled out. A later analysis associated roughly 17,000 TCR beta sequences with specific HLA alleles at a false discovery rate of 0.05. In both the original and validation cohorts, the classifier was reported to diagnose cytomegalovirus status with high specificity and sensitivity. When HLA alleles, especially DR and DQ, strongly co-occurred, TCR associations were difficult to assign to individual alleles. In vitro tests confirmed that three of the cytomegalovirus-associated TCR beta chains recognize cytomegalovirus antigens. The presence/absence analyses assumed that sequencing depth was roughly uniform across donors, and that assumption may not be true. Because the 87-base-pair reads could not distinguish some IMGT-functional V segments, including TRBV6-2 and TRBV6-3, those segments were excluded. HLA typing was unavailable for some donors at each locus, so association tests used only the typed subset. In the study, approximately 150 TCR beta chains were listed as associated with cytomegalovirus. A group of highly shared sequence variants was considered likely to be a technical artifact of the sequencing pipeline. Compared with the approximately 670-donor mean, donors in an Asian-associated ancestry cluster had fewer N-insertions in productive TCRs, according to a later genetic analysis. Broadly in line with IMGT annotations, most TCR beta V segments showed up in productive rearrangements about 90% or about 30% of the time in an earlier analysis of a few hundred of the donors. Only TCR beta chains were sequenced in this cohort, and the absence of alpha or paired-chain data limited detectable features. A later analysis found that TCR association rates varied across HLA loci, with DRB1 alleles showing the most associated TCRs and HLA-C alleles the fewest. According to a later analysis, parvovirus B19, influenza, CMV and Epstein-Barr virus appeared linked to several top co-occurrence clusters. V-gene and J-gene trimming of TCR beta chains was associated with a missense DCLRE1C variant in a later genetic analysis, and the association was replicated in an independent cohort. The earlier analysis of some 560 of the donors excluded some 15 rarely observed V segments, including chromosome 9 orphons, because counts were too low.

Preparation of the library involved the immunoSEQ multiplex PCR assay. The multiplex PCR relied on a mix of 60 forward primers for TCR Vbeta segments and 13 reverse primers for TCR Jbeta segments. The CDR3 region of rearranged TCR beta genes was amplified from genomic DNA with a multiplex PCR assay. Amplified TCR beta libraries were sequenced as 87-base-pair reads on the Illumina HiSeq System. Regarding the original processing steps: A later analysis tallied around 87 million unique TCR beta chains across the 666 repertoires, and approximately 12 million of those chains were shared by two or more donors. Raw reads were error-corrected and collapsed into unique sequences by a nearest-neighbor algorithm in which closely related sequences were merged to remove PCR and sequencing errors. CDR3 sequences were aligned to IMGT reference sequences to assign V, D and J gene segments. For a sequence to be retained, a match of at least six nucleotides to both a V gene segment and a J gene segment was required. A rearrangement counted as productive if the CDR3 had no stop codons and remained in frame with V and J, and every other rearrangement counted as non-productive. CDR3 was defined by IMGT convention, running from the second conserved V-encoded cysteine to the conserved J-encoded phenylalanine. In an earlier analysis of more than 550 of the donors, sequences lacking an unambiguous match to a single V gene segment were excluded. An earlier analysis of several hundred of the donors classified V segments as functional when productive rearrangements were above 56.7% and as segregating when the standard deviation between donors was above 5%. To diagnose cytomegalovirus status from the catalog of TCR beta chain sequences, a statistical classification framework was built. In a later analysis, V and J genes were assigned by comparing TCR nucleotide sequences against IMGT/GENE-DB human TR gene sequences. A later analysis assigned CDR3 sequences and most-parsimonious VDJ recombination scenarios with the TCRdist pipeline. In a later analysis, every TCR beta chain was defined by the combination of its CDR3 amino acid sequence and its V-gene family, and reads without a unique V-gene family were dropped. A later analysis removed 550 to 700 highly shared, low-generation-probability nucleotide sequences to deal with suspected cross-contamination and a sequencing artifact. In a later analysis, a clonal expansion index for each public chain was calculated from normalized within-repertoire ranks of inferred template counts. Generation probabilities in a later analysis came from a VDJ recombination model fitted to out-of-frame rearrangements, and those results were checked against IGoR. In a later analysis, hypergeometric tests were used to score TCR-TCR, TCR-HLA and TCR-CMV co-occurrence, with a repertoire-size bias correction applied to TCR pairs. To estimate false discovery rates, a later analysis permuted the HLA or CMV assignments 20 times. A later analysis grouped co-occurring TCRs with DBSCAN, adding TCRdist sequence similarity when clustering within HLA-allele-positive subsets. For co-occurrence clustering, repertoires with fewer than 30,000 or more than 120,000 public chains were excluded, along with 5 or 6 repertoires with anomalous nucleotide sharing. As stored in TCRdb, this immuneACCESS dataset retains in-frame rearrangements with V and J assigned. A fraction of the clones does not appear; measured against another copy, unresolved V genes explain less than half of the discrepancy, and the remainder lacks a known reason. V, J and clone size were drawn from that table, and D and trimming were deduced from the DNA. The sample includes some 110,000 clones, with roughly four fifths observed a single time. Over 1.5% of the sample is held by the ten biggest clonotypes.

In total, around 600 healthy bone marrow donors made up the cohort. All cohort members were sampled while nominally healthy, although unrecorded immune exposures were likely present. The donor was CMV seronegative and belonged to the group of under 400 seronegative cohort members. A peripheral blood sample was provided by each donor, and peripheral blood mononuclear cells were used for TCR beta sequencing. Genomic DNA extraction from the blood cell samples was performed with the Qiagen DNeasy Blood Extraction Kit. The rearrangement combines TRBV16 with TRBJ2-1, with 10 central nucleotides matching TRBD2. The sample taken for sequencing was PBMCs. The receptor was derived from a woman between 18 and 30 years old in good health and CMV-seronegative. Here the CDR3 is given as CASSPRGAAGGPPEQFF. The nucleotides read TGTGCCAGCAGCCCTAGAGGGGCAGCGGGGGGGCCCCCTGAGCAGTTCTTC. Here the CDR3 is joined to the reference TRBV16 and TRBJ2-1 genes, and the full variable domain is: GEEVAQTPKHLVRGEGQKAKLYCAPIKGHSYVFWYQQVLKNEFKFLISFQNENVFDETGMPKERFSAKCLPNSPCSLEIQATKLEDSAVYFCASSPRGAAGGPPEQFFGPGTRLTVL.